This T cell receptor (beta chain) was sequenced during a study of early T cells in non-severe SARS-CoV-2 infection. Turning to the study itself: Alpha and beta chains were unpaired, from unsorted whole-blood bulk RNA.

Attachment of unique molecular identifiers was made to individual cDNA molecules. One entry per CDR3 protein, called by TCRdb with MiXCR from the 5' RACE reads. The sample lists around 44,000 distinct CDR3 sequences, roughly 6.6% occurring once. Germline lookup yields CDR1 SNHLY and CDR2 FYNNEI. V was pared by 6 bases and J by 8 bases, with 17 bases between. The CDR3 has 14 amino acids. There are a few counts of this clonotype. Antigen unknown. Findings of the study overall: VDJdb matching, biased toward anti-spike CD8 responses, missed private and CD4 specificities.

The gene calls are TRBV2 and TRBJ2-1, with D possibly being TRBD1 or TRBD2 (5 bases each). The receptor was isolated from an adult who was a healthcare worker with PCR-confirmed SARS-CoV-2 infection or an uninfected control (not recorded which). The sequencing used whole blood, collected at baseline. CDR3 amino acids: CASRGLRGAHEQFF. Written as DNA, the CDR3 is TGTGCCAGCAGGGGGTTAAGAGGGGCCCATGAGCAGTTCTTC.